A selection of T cell receptor beta chains follows, all from one sample in a study of shared clonotypes between healthy human individuals. Using immunoSEQ multiplex PCR, the repertoire was profiled, and TCRdb retains in-frame clones only, with some absent. Of some 1,100,000 clones in the sample, around 78% are singletons; the top ten hold 0.4% to 0.55%. Sequenced sample: memory CD4+ T cells from PBMCs. All receptors derive from a young man in good health. Some clones in this sample may be carry-over from other donors' samples. The CDR3 runs from the conserved cysteine through the conserved F or W. The order of the fields is J gene, clone size, V gene, D gene, CDR3 protein, CDR3 DNA. A D gene is named only where the DNA matches it firmly. Clone size is given for some rows only: seen once, a few or many times, or a class if the clone is expanded.

TRBJ2-4 . TRBV6-1 . CASSEAPGDIQYF TGTGCCAGCAGTGAAGCGCCTGGGGACATTCAGTACTTC
TRBJ1-2 . TRBV6-1 . CASSSGGGYGYTF TGTGCCAGCAGCTCGGGGGGGGGCTATGGCTACACCTTC
TRBJ2-1 . TRBV5-1 TRBD2 CASSLTSGSSYNEQFF TGCGCCAGCAGCCTAACTAGCGGAAGCTCCTACAATGAGCAGTTCTTC
TRBJ1-2 . TRBV13 . CASSLRIEGLLNYGYTF TGTGCCAGCAGCTTAAGGATTGAGGGGTTACTGAACTATGGCTACACCTTC
TRBJ2-7 . TRBV6-5 . CASSYGRSGEQYF TGTGCCAGCAGTTACGGGAGATCAGGCGAGCAGTACTTC
TRBJ1-2 . TRBV18 . CASSPQDIDYGYTF TGTGCCAGCTCACCACAGGACATCGACTATGGCTACACCTTC
TRBJ1-3 . TRBV9 . CASSPTLRTESSGNTIYF TGTGCCAGCAGCCCTACTTTGAGGACAGAGAGCTCTGGAAACACCATATATTTT
TRBJ2-7 . TRBV28 . CASSLGGEQYF TGTGCCAGCAGTTTGGGGGGCGAGCAGTACTTC
TRBJ2-5 . TRBV7-3 TRBD2 CASQRAGGPYETQYF TGTGCCAGCCAAAGGGCGGGAGGGCCGTACGAGACCCAGTACTTC
TRBJ2-7 few TRBV28 TRBD1 CASQTGVLYEQYF TGTGCCAGCCAGACAGGGGTCCTCTACGAGCAGTACTTC
TRBJ1-5 few TRBV10-3 . CAISVSGKGQPQHF TGTGCCATCAGTGTTTCAGGGAAGGGTCAGCCCCAGCATTTT
TRBJ2-3 . TRBV5-4 . CASSFTGTTDTQYF TGTGCCAGCAGCTTCACAGGAACCACAGATACGCAGTATTTT
TRBJ1-3 once TRBV5-4 . CASSLAFGNTIYF TGTGCCAGCAGCTTGGCATTCGGGAACACCATATATTTT
TRBJ2-5 . TRBV5-1 TRBD1 CASSFGQGRGRETQYF TGCGCCAGCAGCTTCGGACAGGGACGCGGTCGAGAGACCCAGTACTTC
TRBJ2-2 . TRBV29-1 . CSVLYGELFF TGCAGCGTTCTCTACGGGGAGCTGTTTTTT
TRBJ2-1 . TRBV12-5 TRBD2 CASGLVLAGGISSYNEQFF TGTGCTAGTGGTTTGGTACTAGCGGGAGGGATAAGCTCCTACAATGAGCAGTTCTTC
TRBJ2-7 . TRBV10-3 TRBD1 CAIRPGQSYEQYF TGTGCCATCAGGCCGGGACAGAGCTACGAGCAGTACTTC
TRBJ1-2 . TRBV7-9 . CASSLELSGDGYTF TGTGCCAGCAGCTTAGAGTTGTCGGGGGACGGCTACACCTTC
TRBJ1-5 . TRBV28 . CASSLEGQGVNQPQHF TGTGCCAGCAGTTTAGAGGGGCAGGGTGTCAATCAGCCCCAGCATTTT
TRBJ2-1 once TRBV7-2 TRBD2 CASSKLAGVVNEQFF TGTGCCAGCAGCAAACTAGCGGGAGTTGTCAATGAGCAGTTCTTC
TRBJ1-2 . TRBV28 TRBD1 CASSASGQAEYGYTF TGTGCCAGCAGCGCCTCTGGACAGGCCGAGTATGGCTACACCTTC
TRBJ1-2 . TRBV5-1 TRBD1 CASSVGQGTNYGYTF TGCGCCAGCAGCGTGGGACAGGGAACCAACTATGGCTACACCTTC